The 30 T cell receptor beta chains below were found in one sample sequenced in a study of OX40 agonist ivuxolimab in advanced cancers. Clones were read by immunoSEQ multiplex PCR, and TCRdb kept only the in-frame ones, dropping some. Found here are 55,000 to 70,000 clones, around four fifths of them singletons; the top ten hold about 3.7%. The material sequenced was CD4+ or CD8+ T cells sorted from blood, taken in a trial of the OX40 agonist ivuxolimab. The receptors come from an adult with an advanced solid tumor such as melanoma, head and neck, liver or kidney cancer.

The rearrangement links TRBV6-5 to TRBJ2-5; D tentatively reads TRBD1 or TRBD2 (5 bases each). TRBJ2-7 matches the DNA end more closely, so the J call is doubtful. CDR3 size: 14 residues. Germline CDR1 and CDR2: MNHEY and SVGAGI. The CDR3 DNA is TGTGCCAGCAGCTACCGGGACGGCCTCTACGAGCAGTACTTC. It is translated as CASSYRDGLYEQYF.

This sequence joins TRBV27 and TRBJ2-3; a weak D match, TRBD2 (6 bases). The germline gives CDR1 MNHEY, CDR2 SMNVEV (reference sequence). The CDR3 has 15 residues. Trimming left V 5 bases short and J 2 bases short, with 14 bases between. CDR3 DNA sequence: TGTGCCAGCAGTAATCCGGGGGAGAACACAGATACGCAGTATTTT. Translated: CASSNPGENTDTQYF.

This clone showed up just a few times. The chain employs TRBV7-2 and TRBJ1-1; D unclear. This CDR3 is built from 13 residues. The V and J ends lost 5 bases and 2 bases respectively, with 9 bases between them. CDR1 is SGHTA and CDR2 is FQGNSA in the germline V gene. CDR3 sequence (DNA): TGTGCCAGCAGCCTACAATCAAACACTGAAGCTTTCTTT. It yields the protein CASSLQSNTEAFF. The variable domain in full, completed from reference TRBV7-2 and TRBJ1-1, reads GAGVSQSPSNKVTEKGKDVELRCDPISGHTALYWYRQSLGQGLEFLIYFQGNSAPDKSGLPSDRFSAERTGGSVSTLTIQRTQQEDSAVYLCASSLQSNTEAFFGQGTRLTVV.

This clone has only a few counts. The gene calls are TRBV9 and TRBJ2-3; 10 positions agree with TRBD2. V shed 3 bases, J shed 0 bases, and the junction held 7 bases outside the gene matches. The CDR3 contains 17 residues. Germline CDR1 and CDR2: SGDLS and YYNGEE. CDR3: CASSAASGGTSTDTQYF. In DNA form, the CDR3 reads TGTGCCAGCAGCGCCGCTAGCGGGGGTACTAGCACAGATACGCAGTATTTT.

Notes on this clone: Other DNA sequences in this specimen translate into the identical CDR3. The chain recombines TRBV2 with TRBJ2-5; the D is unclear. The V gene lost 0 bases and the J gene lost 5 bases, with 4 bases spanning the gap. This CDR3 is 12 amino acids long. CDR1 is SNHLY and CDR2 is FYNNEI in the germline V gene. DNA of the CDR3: TGTGCCAGCAGTGAAGCACGGGAGACCCAGTACTTC. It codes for CASSEARETQYF.

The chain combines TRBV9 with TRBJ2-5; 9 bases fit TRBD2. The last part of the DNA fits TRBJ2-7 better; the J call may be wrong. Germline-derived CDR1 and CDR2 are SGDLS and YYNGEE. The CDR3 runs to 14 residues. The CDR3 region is CASSPRLAGDEQYF. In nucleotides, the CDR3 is TGTGCCAGCAGCCCCCGTTTAGCGGGAGACGAGCAGTACTTC.

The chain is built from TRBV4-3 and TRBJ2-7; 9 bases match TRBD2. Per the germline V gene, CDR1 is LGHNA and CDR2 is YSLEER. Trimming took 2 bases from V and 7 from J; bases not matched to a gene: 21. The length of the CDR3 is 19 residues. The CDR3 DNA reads TGCGCCAGCAGCCAACAGGTAGTCGGACTAGCGAACCTTTTGGGGGAGCAGTACTTC. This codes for CASSQQVVGLANLLGEQYF.

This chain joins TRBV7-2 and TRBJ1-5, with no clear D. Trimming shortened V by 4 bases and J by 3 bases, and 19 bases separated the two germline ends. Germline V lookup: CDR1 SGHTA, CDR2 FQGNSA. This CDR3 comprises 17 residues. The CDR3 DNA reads TGTGCCAGCAGCTCCATTGTCAGTGTCCAGGCCAATCAGCCCCAGCATTTT. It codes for CASSSIVSVQANQPQHF.

CDR3 protein: CASSLASGRGYGNEQYF. Written as DNA, the CDR3 is TGCGCCAGCAGCTTGGCTAGCGGGAGAGGTTATGGGAACGAGCAGTACTTC. The V call is TRBV5-1, the J call TRBJ2-7; 10 bases match TRBD2. The V gene end was trimmed by 0 bases and the J gene end by 5 bases; junction bases not matched to a gene: 11. Germline CDR1 is SGHRS and CDR2 is YFSETQ. The CDR3 consists of 17 residues.

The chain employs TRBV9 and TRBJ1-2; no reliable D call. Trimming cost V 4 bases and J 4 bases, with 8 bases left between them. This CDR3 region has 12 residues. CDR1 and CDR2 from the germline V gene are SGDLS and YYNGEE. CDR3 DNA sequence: TGTGCCAGCAGCCCCCCTCCCTATGGCTACACCTTC. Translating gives CASSPPPYGYTF.

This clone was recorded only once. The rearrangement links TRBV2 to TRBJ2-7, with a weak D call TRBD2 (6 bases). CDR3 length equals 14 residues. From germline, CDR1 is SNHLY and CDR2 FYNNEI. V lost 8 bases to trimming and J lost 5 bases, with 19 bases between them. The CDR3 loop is CASAFGGRPHEQYF. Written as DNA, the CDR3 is TGTGCCAGCGCCTTTGGGGGGAGGCCCCACGAGCAGTACTTC.

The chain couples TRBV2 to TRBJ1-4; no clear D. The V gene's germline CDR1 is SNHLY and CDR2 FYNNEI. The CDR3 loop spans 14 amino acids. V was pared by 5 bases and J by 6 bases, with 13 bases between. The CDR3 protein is CASSRTLGYEKLFF. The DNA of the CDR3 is TGTGCCAGCAGTCGGACCCTGGGGTATGAAAAACTGTTTTTT.

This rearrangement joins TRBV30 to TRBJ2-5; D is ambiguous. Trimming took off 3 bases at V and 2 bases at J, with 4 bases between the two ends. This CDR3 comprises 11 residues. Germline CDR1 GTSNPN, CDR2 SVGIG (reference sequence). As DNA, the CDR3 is TGTGCCTGGAGAGGGCAAGAGACCCAGTACTTC. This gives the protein CAWRGQETQYF.

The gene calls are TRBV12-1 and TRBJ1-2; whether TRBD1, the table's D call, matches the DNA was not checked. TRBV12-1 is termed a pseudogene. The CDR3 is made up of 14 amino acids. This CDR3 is CASSFDDSNYGYTF. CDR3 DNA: TGTGCCAGCAGCTTTGATGACAGTAACTATGGCTACACCTTC.

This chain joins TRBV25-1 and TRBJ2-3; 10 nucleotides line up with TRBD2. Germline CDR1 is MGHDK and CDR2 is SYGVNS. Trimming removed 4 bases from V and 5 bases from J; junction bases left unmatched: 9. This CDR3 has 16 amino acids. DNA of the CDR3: TGTGCCAGCAGTGGTAGAGCGGGAGGGCCAAAAGATACGCAGTATTTT. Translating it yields CASSGRAGGPKDTQYF.

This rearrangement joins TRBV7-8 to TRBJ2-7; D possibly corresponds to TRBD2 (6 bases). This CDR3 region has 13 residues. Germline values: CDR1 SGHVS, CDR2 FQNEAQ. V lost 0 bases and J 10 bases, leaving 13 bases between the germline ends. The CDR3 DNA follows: TGTGCCAGCAGCTTAGCATCCTCGGGGGAACAGTACTTC. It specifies CASSLASSGEQYF.

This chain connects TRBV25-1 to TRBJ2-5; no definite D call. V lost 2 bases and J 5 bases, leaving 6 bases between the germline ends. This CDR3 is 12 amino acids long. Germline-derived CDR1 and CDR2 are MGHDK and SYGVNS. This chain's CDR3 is CASSEPGETQYF. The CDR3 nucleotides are TGTGCCAGCAGTGAACCCGGGGAGACCCAGTACTTC.

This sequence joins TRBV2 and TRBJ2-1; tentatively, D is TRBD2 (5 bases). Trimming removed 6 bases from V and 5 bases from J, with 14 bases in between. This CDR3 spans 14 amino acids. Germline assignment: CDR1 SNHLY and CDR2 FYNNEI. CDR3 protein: CASREASQDNEQFF. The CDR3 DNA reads TGTGCCAGCAGAGAGGCTAGCCAAGACAATGAGCAGTTCTTC.

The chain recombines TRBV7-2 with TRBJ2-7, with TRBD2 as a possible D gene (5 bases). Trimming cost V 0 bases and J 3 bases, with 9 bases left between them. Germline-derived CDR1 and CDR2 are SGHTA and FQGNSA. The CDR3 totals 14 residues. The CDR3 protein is CASSLAHGVYEQYF. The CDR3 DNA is TGTGCCAGCAGCTTAGCTCACGGGGTCTACGAGCAGTACTTC.

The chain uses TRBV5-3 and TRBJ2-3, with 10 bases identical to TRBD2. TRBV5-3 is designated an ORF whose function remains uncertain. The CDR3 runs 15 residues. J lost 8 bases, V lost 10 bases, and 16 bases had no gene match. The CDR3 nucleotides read TGTGCCTCCCCAACCGGGACTAGCGCTCTAGGTACGCAGTATTTT. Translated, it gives CASPTGTSALGTQYF.

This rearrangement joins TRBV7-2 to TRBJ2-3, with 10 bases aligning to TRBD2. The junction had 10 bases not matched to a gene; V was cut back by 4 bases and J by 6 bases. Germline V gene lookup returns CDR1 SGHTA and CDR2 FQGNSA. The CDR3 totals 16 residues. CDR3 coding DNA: TGTGCCAGCAGCTGGCTAGCGGGAGTTCGGTCGGATACGCAGTATTTT. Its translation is CASSWLAGVRSDTQYF.

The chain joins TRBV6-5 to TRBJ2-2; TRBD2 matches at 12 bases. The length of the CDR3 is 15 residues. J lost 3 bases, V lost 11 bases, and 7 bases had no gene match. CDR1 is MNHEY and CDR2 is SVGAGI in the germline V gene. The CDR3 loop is CAASRLAGDTGELFF. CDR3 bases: TGTGCCGCCTCAAGACTAGCGGGAGACACCGGGGAGCTGTTTTTT.

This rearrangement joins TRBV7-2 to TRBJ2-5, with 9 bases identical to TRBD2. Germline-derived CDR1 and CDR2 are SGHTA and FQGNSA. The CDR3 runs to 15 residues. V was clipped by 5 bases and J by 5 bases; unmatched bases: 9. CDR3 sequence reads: CASSVTSGGGETQYF. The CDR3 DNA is TGTGCCAGCAGCGTGACTAGCGGAGGGGGGGAGACCCAGTACTTC.

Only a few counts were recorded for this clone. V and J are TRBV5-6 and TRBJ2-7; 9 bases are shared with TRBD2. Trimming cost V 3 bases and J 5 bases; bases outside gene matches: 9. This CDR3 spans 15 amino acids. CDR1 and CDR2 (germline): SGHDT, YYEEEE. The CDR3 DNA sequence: TGTGCCAGCAGCTCTAGGCTAGCGGGACCTCACGAGCAGTACTTC. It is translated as CASSSRLAGPHEQYF. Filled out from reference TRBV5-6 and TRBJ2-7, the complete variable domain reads DAGVTQSPTHLIKTRGQQVTLRCSPKSGHDTVSWYQQALGQGPQFIFQYYEEEERQRGNFPDRFSGHQFPNYSSELNVNALLLGDSALYLCASSSRLAGPHEQYFGPGTRLTVT.

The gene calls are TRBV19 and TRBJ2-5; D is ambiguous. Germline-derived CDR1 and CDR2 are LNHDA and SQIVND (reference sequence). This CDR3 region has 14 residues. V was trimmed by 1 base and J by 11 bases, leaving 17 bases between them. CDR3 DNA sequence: TGTGCCAGTAGTATAGCGTTCGGGCGCAATGAGCAGTACTTC. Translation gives CASSIAFGRNEQYF.

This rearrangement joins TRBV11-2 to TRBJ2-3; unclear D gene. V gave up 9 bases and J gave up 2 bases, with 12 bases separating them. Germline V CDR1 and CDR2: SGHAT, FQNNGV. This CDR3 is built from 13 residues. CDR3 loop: CASSGSHTDTQYF. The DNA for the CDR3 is TGTGCCAGTAGTGGATCACACACAGATACGCAGTATTTT. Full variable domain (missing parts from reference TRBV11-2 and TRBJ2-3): EAGVAQSPRYKIIEKRQSVAFWCNPISGHATLYWYQQILGQGPKLLIQFQNNGVVDDSQLPKDRFSAERLKGVDSTLKIQPAKLEDSAVYLCASSGSHTDTQYFGPGTRLTVL.

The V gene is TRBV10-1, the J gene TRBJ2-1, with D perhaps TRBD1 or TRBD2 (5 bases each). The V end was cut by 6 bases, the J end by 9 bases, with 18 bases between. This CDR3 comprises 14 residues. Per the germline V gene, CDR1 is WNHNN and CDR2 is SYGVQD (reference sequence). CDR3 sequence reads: CASRGTRSPGEQFF. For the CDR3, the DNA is TGCGCCAGCAGGGGGACGCGATCCCCCGGTGAGCAGTTCTTC.

The DNA for the CDR3 is TGTGCCAGCAGTTTACAGTTGCCCTATAATTCACCCCTCCACTTT. The encoded protein is CASSLQLPYNSPLHF. The chain employs TRBV27 and TRBJ1-6; unclear D gene. Germline V CDR1 and CDR2: MNHEY, SMNVEV (reference sequence). The CDR3 has 15 residues. Trimming removed 2 bases from V and 2 bases from J, with 7 bases in between.

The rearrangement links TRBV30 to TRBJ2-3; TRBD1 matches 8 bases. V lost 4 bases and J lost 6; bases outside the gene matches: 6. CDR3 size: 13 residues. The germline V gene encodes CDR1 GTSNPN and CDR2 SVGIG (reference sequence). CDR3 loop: CAWTKTGVDTQYF. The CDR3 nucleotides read TGTGCCTGGACCAAGACAGGGGTGGATACGCAGTATTTT.

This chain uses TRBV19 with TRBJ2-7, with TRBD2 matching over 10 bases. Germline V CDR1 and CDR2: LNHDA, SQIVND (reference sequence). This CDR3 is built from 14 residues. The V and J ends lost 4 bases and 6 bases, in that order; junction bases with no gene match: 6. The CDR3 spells CASSNGLADFEQYF. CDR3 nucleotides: TGTGCCAGTAGTAACGGACTAGCGGACTTCGAGCAGTACTTC.